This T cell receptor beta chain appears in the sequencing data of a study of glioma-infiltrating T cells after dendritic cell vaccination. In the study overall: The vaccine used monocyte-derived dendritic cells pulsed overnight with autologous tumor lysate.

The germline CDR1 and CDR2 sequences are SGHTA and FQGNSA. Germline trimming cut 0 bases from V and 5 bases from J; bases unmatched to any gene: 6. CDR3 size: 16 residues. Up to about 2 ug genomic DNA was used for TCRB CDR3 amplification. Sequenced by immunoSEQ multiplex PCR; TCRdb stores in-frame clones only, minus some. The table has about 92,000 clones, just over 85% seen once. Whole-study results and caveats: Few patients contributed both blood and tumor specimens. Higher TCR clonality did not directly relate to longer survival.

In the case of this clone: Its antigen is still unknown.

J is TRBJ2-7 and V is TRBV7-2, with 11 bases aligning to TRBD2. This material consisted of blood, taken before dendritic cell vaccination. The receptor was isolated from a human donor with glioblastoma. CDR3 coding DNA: TGTGCCAGCAGCTTAGCGAGTAGCGGGGGGGCCCACGAGCAGTACTTC. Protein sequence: CASSLASSGGAHEQYF. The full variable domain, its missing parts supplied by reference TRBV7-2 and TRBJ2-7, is GAGVSQSPSNKVTEKGKDVELRCDPISGHTALYWYRQSLGQGLEFLIYFQGNSAPDKSGLPSDRFSAERTGGSVSTLTIQRTQQEDSAVYLCASSLASSGGAHEQYFGPGTRLTVT.